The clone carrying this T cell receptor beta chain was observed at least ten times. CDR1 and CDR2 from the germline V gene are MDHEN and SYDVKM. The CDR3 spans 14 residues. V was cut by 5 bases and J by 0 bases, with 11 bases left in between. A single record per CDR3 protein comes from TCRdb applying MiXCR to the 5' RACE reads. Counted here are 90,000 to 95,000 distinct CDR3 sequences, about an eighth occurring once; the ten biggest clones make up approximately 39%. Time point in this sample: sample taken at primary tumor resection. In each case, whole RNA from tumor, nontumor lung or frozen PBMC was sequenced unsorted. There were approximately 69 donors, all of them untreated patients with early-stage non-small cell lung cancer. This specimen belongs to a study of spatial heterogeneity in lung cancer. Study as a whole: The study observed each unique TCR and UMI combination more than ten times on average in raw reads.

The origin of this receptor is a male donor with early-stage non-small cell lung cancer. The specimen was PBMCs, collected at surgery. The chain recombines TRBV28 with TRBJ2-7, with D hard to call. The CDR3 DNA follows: TGTGCCAGCAGTCGGGTGCTAGGCTCCTACGAGCAGTACTTC. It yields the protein CASSRVLGSYEQYF.